The following is a TCR beta chain sequence with its context. Its specific antigen is unknown. No base quality values were provided; no much bigger clone lies one nucleotide off. Collaborating institutions collected whole blood in K2EDTA tubes following their own protocols. For TCRbeta analysis, collaborators shipped samples as frozen whole blood, isolated PBMCs, or DNA extracted from either of those sample types. The sample originates from a study of blood T cell repertoires in COVID-19 (dated by TCRdb to the early 2020s). Regarding the study in general: Samples covering the acute and convalescent phases of COVID-19 were provided by collaborators in the United States, Italy and Spain. The prospective study material was composed of cDNA or gDNA derived from T cells, B-cell-depleted T cells, or PBMCs. Deeply sampled blood TCRbeta repertoires from subjects exposed to, actively infected with, or recovered from COVID-19 were included in the dataset. A freely available public database, intended as a resource for researchers studying the immune response to SARS-CoV-2, is where the repertoires were released. Samples came from the ongoing ImmuneRACE study (first 160 participants) plus 1,254 subjects from 6 global collaborators. Sample metadata almost always included a de-identified subject ID, COVID-19 status, age in years and sex. Where HLA class I and class II types were available, the types were taken from metadata supplied by the sample provider, not from assay-based typing. What the research found in general, with its limitations: How much clinical and demographic metadata was included differed by source and by participant, and the metadata was provided uncurated.

TCRbeta CDR3 regions were amplified from genomic DNA by means of the immunoSEQ Assay, a bias-controlled multiplex PCR. For the original study's pipeline: Nucleated cell counts per sample were estimated from amplification of reference gene primers within the assay. To quantify the absolute abundance of each unique TCRbeta CDR3 rearrangement, sequence reads were collapsed and filtered. For each sample, productive Simpson clonality was calculated as the square root of Simpson's diversity index over productive rearrangements. TCRdb took this table from immuneACCESS and kept in-frame rearrangements with V and J called. Such tables lack part of the clones; where checked against another copy, unresolved V genes explain under half of the gap, and the rest is unexplained. That table gives V, J and clone size, and the DNA gave D and trimming. For this sample there are a few hundred thousand clones; approximately 86% appear just once. Clones ranked in the top ten supply around 4.2% of the sample.

The CDR3 goes from the cysteine to the phenylalanine over 15 residues. Only the CDR3 part of the read is kept: 45 bases, read in frame from the first base. As encoded in the germline V gene, CDR1 is KGHDR while CDR2 is SFDVKD. V loses 4 bases at its end and J loses 5 bases; junction bases beyond the gene matches: 7. The TCR was taken from a woman aged 45-65 years with active or convalescent COVID-19. Here the chain combines TRBV24-1 and TRBJ2-5; 9 central bases correspond to TRBD1. The source material was peripheral blood. The DNA is as follows: TGTGCCACCAGTGACCGGGGGACAGGGCGGGAGACCCAGTACTTC. Protein translation: CATSDRGTGRETQYF.